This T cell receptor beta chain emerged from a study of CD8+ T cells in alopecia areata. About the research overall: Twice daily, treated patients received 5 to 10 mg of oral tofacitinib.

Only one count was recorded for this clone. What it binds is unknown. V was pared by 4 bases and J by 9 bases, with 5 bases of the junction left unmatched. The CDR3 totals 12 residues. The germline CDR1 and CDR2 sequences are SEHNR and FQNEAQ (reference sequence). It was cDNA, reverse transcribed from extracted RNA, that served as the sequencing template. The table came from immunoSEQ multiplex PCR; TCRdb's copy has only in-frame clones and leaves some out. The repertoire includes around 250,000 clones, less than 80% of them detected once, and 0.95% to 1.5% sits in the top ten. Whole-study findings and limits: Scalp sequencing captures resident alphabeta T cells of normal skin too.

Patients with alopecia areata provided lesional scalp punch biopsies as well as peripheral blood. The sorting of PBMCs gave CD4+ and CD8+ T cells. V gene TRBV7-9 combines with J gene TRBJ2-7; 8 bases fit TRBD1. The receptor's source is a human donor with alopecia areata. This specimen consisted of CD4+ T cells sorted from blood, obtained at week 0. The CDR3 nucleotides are TGTGCCAGCAGCTCCTACAGGGGGGCGCAGTACTTC. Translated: CASSSYRGAQYF.